This entry is about one T cell receptor (beta chain). CDR1 and CDR2 from the germline V gene are SGHTA and FQGNSA. Trimming stripped 5 bases from V and 2 bases from J, with 13 bases between. The length of the CDR3 is 15 residues. Clones were read by immunoSEQ multiplex PCR, and TCRdb kept only the in-frame ones, dropping some. The sample lists some 110,000 clones; about four fifths were seen once. The source of the sample is a study of radiotherapy plus CTLA-4 blockade in lung cancer. This chain connects TRBV7-2 to TRBJ1-3; possibly TRBD1 for D (6 bases). The sample in question was peripheral blood, obtained from a patient treated with radiotherapy plus ipilimumab. The sequence came from a human donor with non-small cell lung cancer who had a partial response to radiotherapy plus ipilimumab. CDR3 in amino acids: CASSPMGAAGNTIYF. The DNA of the CDR3 is TGTGCCAGCAGCCCAATGGGGGCCGCTGGAAACACCATATATTTT.